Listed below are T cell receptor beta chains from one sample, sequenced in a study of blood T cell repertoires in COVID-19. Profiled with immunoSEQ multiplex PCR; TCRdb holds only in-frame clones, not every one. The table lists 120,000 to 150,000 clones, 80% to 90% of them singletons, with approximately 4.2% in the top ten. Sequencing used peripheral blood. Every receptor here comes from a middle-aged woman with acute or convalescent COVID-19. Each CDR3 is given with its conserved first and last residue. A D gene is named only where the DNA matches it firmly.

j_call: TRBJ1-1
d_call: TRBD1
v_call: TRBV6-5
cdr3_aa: CASTGQDITEAFF
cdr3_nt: TGTGCCAGCACCGGACAGGATATCACTGAAGCTTTCTTT

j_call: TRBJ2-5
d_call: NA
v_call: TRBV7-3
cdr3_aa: CASSLNGGAGHQETQYF
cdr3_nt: TGTGCCAGCAGCTTAAACGGTGGGGCCGGGCACCAAGAGACCCAGTACTTC

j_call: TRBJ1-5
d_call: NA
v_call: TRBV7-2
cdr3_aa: CASSLQQEQPQHF
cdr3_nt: TGTGCCAGCAGCTTACAACAGGAACAGCCCCAGCATTTT

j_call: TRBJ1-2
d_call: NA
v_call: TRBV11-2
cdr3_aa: CASSLAFDRAGYTF
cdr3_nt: TGTGCCAGCAGCTTAGCTTTCGACAGAGCAGGCTACACCTTC

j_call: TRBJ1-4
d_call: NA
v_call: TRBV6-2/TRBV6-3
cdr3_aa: CASRPSGANNEKLFF
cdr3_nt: TGTGCCAGCAGGCCTTCAGGGGCTAACAATGAAAAACTGTTTTTT

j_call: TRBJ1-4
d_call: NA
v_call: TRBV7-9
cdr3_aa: CASSLSLWGEVEKLFF
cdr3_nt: TGTGCCAGCAGCTTGAGTTTGTGGGGGGAGGTTGAAAAACTGTTTTTT

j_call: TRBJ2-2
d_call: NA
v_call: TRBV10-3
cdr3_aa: CAISVQGTGELFF
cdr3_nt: TGTGCCATCAGTGTCCAGGGGACCGGGGAGCTGTTTTTT

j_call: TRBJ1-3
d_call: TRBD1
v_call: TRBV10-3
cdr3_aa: CAIKGASSGNTIYF
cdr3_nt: TGTGCCATCAAGGGGGCGTCCTCTGGAAACACCATATATTTT

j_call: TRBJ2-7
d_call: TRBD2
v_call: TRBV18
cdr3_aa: CASSPSLAGGGDEQYF
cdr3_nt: TGTGCCAGCTCACCCAGCCTAGCGGGAGGCGGGGACGAGCAGTACTTC

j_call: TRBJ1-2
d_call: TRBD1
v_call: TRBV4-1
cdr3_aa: CASSPRTGADYGYTF
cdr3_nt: TGCGCCAGCAGCCCCCGGACAGGGGCGGACTATGGCTACACCTTC

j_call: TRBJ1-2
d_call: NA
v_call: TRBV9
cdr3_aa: CASSDRGNSLYGYTF
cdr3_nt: TGTGCCAGCAGCGATAGGGGAAATTCCCTCTATGGCTACACCTTC